This T cell receptor beta chain was identified in a study of blood T cell repertoires in COVID-19 (TCRdb year 2020). For context, the study as a whole: Samples from collaborators originated in the United States, Italy and Spain and spanned both the acute and convalescent phases of COVID-19. The material from the prospective study consisted of cDNA or gDNA derived from T cells, B-cell-depleted T cells, or PBMCs. The dataset comprised deeply sampled blood TCRbeta repertoires from subjects exposed to, actively infected with, or recovered from COVID-19. The repertoires were released in a freely available public database intended as a resource for research on the immune response to SARS-CoV-2. The samples were drawn from the first 160 participants of the ongoing ImmuneRACE study and from 950 to 1,500 subjects provided by 6 global collaborators. The sample metadata nearly always contained a de-identified subject ID, COVID-19 status, age in years and sex. Where HLA class I and class II types were available, the types were taken from metadata supplied by the sample provider, not from assay-based typing. Results the study describes overall, beyond this receptor: The amount of clinical and demographic metadata varied by source and participant and was provided uncurated.

TCRbeta CDR3 regions were amplified from genomic DNA by means of the immunoSEQ Assay, a bias-controlled multiplex PCR. In the paper's pipeline: Nucleated cell counts per sample were estimated from amplification of reference gene primers within the assay. Sequence reads were collapsed and filtered to measure the absolute abundance of every unique TCRbeta CDR3 rearrangement. For each sample, productive Simpson clonality was calculated as the square root of Simpson's diversity index over productive rearrangements. Imported from immuneACCESS, the table was reduced by TCRdb to in-frame sequences with V and J called. These copies leave out some clones; in studies compared against another copy, an unresolved V gene accounts for under half, and the cause of the remainder is not known. V, J and clone size were drawn from that table, and D and trimming were deduced from the DNA. This sample gives roughly 75,000 clones in total; approximately 84% of them show up just once. Of the sample, more than 10% is held by the ten largest clones.

Taken from cysteine to phenylalanine, the CDR3 has 14 residues. CDR3 DNA is the only sequence kept; it has 42 bases, read in frame from the first base. The germline V gene (reference sequence) supplies CDR1 LNHDA and CDR2 SQIVND. Here V drops 6 bases and J drops 0 bases, and the junction holds 3 bases not matched to any gene. Concerning this clone: This clone's antigen is unknown. No much larger clone exists at a distance of one base, and base qualities are not known.

One collaborating source in Seattle enrolled patients while the patients were actively infected and followed the patients over time throughout the course of disease. The collaborating institutions used their own protocols to collect whole blood in K2EDTA tubes. Collaborator samples were shipped for TCRbeta analysis as frozen whole blood, isolated PBMCs, or DNA extracted from either sample type. The rearrangement combines TRBV19 with TRBJ2-5, and 8 junction bases match TRBD1. The specimen was peripheral blood. The source is a man aged 45-65 years with COVID-19, enrolled during active disease. The CDR3 protein: CASSMDRDQETQYF. The base sequence is TGTGCCAGTAGCATGGACAGGGACCAAGAGACCCAGTACTTC.